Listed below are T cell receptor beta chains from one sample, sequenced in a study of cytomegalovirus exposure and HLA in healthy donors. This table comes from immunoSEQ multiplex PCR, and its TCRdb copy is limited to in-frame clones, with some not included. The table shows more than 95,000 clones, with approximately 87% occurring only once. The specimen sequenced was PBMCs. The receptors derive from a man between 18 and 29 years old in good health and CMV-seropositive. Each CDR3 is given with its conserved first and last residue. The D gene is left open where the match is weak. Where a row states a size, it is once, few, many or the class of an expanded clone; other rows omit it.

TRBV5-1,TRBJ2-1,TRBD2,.,TGCGCCAGCAACTCGGGACTAGCGGGGTATGAGCAGTTCTTC,CASNSGLAGYEQFF
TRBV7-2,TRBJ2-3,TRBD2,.,TGTGCCAGCAGCTTATTGGGTAGCGGGGGGGGCACAGATACGCAGTATTTT,CASSLLGSGGGTDTQYF
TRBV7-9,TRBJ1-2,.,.,TGTGCCACCACCCCGGAGGGGACCGTCAACTATGGCTACACCTTC,CATTPEGTVNYGYTF
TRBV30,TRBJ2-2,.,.,TGTGCCTGGAGTGACGGAGCTGGATCGAACACCGGGGAGCTGTTTTTT,CAWSDGAGSNTGELFF
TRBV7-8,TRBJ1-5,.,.,TGTGCCAGCAGGTCAGACCGGGAGGGGGATCAGCCCCAGCATTTT,CASRSDREGDQPQHF
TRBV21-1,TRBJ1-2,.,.,TGTGCCAGCAGCAAAATAGGAGGGGTAGCCTATGGCTACACCTTC,CASSKIGGVAYGYTF
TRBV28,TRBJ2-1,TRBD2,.,TGTGCCAGCAGTTCCGAGACTAGCGGGGGCGATGAGCAGTTCTTC,CASSSETSGGDEQFF
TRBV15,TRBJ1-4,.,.,TGTGCCACCAGCAGAGACTTTAATGAAAAACTGTTTTTT,CATSRDFNEKLFF
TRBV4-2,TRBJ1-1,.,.,TGTGCCAGCAGCCAAGATAGAGCGCCGGCTGAAGCTTTCTTT,CASSQDRAPAEAFF
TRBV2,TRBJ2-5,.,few,TGTGCCAGTTTTAGGGAGCTGGGGAGAGAGACCCAGTACTTC,CASFRELGRETQYF
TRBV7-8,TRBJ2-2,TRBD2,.,TGTGCCAGCAGTCGACTCCGACTAGCGGGGACGAACACCGGGGAGCTGTTTTTT,CASSRLRLAGTNTGELFF
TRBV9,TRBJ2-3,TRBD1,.,TGTGCCAGCAGCGCCGGACAGGGGGCCACAGATACGCAGTATTTT,CASSAGQGATDTQYF
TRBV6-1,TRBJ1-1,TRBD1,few,TGTGCCAGCAGTGAAGTTGGGACAGGGATCACTGAAGCTTTCTTT,CASSEVGTGITEAFF
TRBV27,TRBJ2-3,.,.,TGTGCCAGCAGTTTATCCGGAGATACGCAGTATTTT,CASSLSGDTQYF